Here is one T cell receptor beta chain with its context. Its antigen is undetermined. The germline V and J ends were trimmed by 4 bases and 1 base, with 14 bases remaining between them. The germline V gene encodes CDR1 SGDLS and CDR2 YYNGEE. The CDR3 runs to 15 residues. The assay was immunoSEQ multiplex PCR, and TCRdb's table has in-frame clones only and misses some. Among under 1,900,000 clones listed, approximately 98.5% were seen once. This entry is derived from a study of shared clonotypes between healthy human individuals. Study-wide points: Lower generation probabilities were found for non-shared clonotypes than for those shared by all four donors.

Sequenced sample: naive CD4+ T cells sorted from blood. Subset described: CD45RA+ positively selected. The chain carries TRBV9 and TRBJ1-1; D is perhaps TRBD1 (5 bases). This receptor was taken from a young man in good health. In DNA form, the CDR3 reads TGTGCCAGCAGCTCAGTTTTGGGGCCGAACACTGAAGCTTTCTTT. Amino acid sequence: CASSSVLGPNTEAFF.